One and the same sample provided the 23 T cell receptor beta chains below, sequenced in a study of metastatic and nonmetastatic thyroid tumors (dated by TCRdb to between 2020 and 2021). None of the patients had been given any treatment before thyroid surgery. The protocol used for the library was PCR. TCRdb shows the sequencer as Illumina HiSeq 4000. The public reads were reanalyzed by TCRdb: fastp trimming at Q25, MiXCR alignment, in-frame beta chains only. Across this sample there are 20,000 to 25,000 clones, with more than 15% seen only once. 2.7% of the sample comes from the top ten. The sequencing input was adjacent normal tissue. Receptors originate from a male donor with papillary thyroid cancer or a benign thyroid nodule (not recorded which). Some clones in this sample may be carry-over from other donors' samples.

This clone was detected ten times or more. This chain connects TRBV11-2 to TRBJ1-4, with TRBD1 matching over 8 bases. Germline V gene lookup returns CDR1 SGHAT and CDR2 FQNNGV. This CDR3 region has 16 residues. J was trimmed by 3 bases and V by 1 base; bases with no gene match: 4. As DNA, the CDR3 is TGTGCCAGCAGCTTAGTCGACAGGGGCTCTAATGAAAAACTGTTTTTT. Translated, it gives CASSLVDRGSNEKLFF.

The gene calls are TRBV7-8 and TRBJ1-2, with D hard to call. The ends were cut back, 4 bases at V and 3 bases at J, with 12 bases in the middle. Germline CDR1 SGHVS, CDR2 FQNEAQ. The CDR3 is 14 amino acids. DNA of the CDR3: TGTGCCAGCAGCTCTCTCGGAAGCGACTATGGCTACACCTTC. Its translation: CASSSLGSDYGYTF.

This clone was picked up a small number of times. The gene calls are TRBV12-3 or TRBV12-4 and TRBJ2-1; perhaps TRBD1 as D (5 bases). V lost 6 bases and J lost 3, with 12 bases in between. The CDR3 is 14 amino acids. The CDR3 is CASRKGEYYNEQFF. CDR3 sequence (DNA): TGTGCCAGCAGAAAAGGGGAATACTACAATGAGCAGTTCTTC.

In its sample, this clone was seen many times. The V call is TRBV25-1, the J call TRBJ2-5; 7 bases map to TRBD2. V was clipped by 4 bases and J by 5 bases; unmatched bases: 7. Germline V gene lookup returns CDR1 MGHDK and CDR2 SYGVNS. CDR3 length: 14 residues. The CDR3 nucleotides are TGTGCCAGCAGTGCCTGGGAGGGGTCGGAGACCCAGTACTTC. It yields the protein CASSAWEGSETQYF.

This clone qualifies as medium-sized. The V gene is TRBV6-4, the J gene TRBJ1-6, with 10 positions matching TRBD1. Germline V lookup: CDR1 MRHNA, CDR2 SNTAGT. The CDR3 has 15 amino acids. The V and J ends lost 3 bases and 10 bases, in that order; junction bases with no gene match: 6. DNA for the CDR3: TGTGCCAGCAGTGAAGCGACAGGGGGCAACTCACCCCTCCACTTT. Amino acid sequence: CASSEATGGNSPLHF.

This clone has ten or more counts. The chain employs TRBV11-2 and TRBJ2-1; D not resolved. The ends were cut back, 2 bases at V and 8 bases at J, with 7 bases in the middle. In germline, CDR1 is SGHAT, CDR2 FQNNGV. This CDR3 is built from 12 residues. The CDR3 loop reads CASSLLRDEQFF. CDR3 sequence (DNA): TGTGCCAGCAGCTTACTCCGGGATGAGCAGTTCTTC.

In this sample, this clone is medium-sized. The V and J genes are TRBV5-1 and TRBJ1-2; no definite D call. Germline lookup yields CDR1 SGHRS and CDR2 YFSETQ. CDR3 length: 14 amino acids. V was shortened by 0 bases and J by 4 bases, with 10 bases between the two germline ends. CDR3 residues: CASSLVAGGYGYTF. DNA for the CDR3: TGCGCCAGCAGCTTGGTGGCGGGCGGCTATGGCTACACCTTC.

Many counts were recorded for this clone. The J gene is TRBJ2-5, the V gene TRBV20-1, with 7 bases identical to TRBD1. The CDR3 consists of 15 residues. Losses at the gene ends were 7 bases for V and 5 bases for J; bases not matched to a gene: 16. The germline gives CDR1 DFQATT, CDR2 SNEGSKA (reference sequence). In nucleotides, the CDR3 is TGCAGTGGATCCGGGACAGAGGCCTTGGGGGAGACCCAGTACTTC. Translated: CSGSGTEALGETQYF.

This clone was seen ten or more times. The chain couples TRBV7-9 to TRBJ1-2; D is unresolved. V was cut by 3 bases and J by 4 bases, with 15 bases left in between. The CDR3 spans 15 residues. CDR1 SEHNR and CDR2 FQNEAQ come from the germline V gene (reference sequence). CDR3 loop: CASSFGQALGYGYTF. The CDR3 bases are TGTGCCAGCAGCTTCGGGCAGGCCCTAGGCTATGGCTACACCTTC.

This clone was seen ten or more times. This chain uses TRBV30 with TRBJ1-1; possibly TRBD1 for D (5 bases). This CDR3 spans 15 amino acids. V was cut by 3 bases and J by 11 bases, with 25 bases left in between. The germline V gene has CDR1 GTSNPN and CDR2 SVGIG (reference sequence). This CDR3 reads CAWRDTGALRGDAFF. CDR3 bases: TGTGCCTGGAGGGACACCGGGGCATTGAGGGGTGACGCTTTCTTT.

Within the sample, this clone is medium-sized. The chain combines TRBV28 with TRBJ2-7, with D hard to call. The CDR3 contains 13 residues. Germline CDR1 and CDR2: MDHEN and SYDVKM. The germline V and J ends were trimmed by 7 bases and 4 bases, with 14 bases remaining between them. CDR3 residues: CASNGPPPYEQYF. CDR3 in DNA: TGTGCCAGCAATGGACCTCCCCCGTACGAGCAGTACTTC.

In the case of this clone: A much larger clone lies a single base off, so this may be a read error. The rearrangement links TRBV4-3 to TRBJ2-1; a possible D gene is TRBD2 (6 bases). The CDR3 totals 17 residues. CDR1 and CDR2 from the germline V gene are LGHNA and YSLEER. Here the CDR3 reads CASSRNRGGTPNNEQSF. CDR3 DNA sequence: TGCGCCAGCAGCCGGAACCGCGGCGGGACCCCCAACAATGAGCAGTCCTTC.

At least ten counts were recorded for this clone. J is TRBJ1-1 and V is TRBV7-2; no clear D. The CDR3 spans 13 residues. V lost 1 base and J 1 base, leaving 4 bases between the germline ends. Germline V gene lookup returns CDR1 SGHTA and CDR2 FQGNSA. CDR3 nucleotide sequence: TGTGCCAGCAGCTTAGGGCAGAACACTGAAGCTTTCTTT. It translates to CASSLGQNTEAFF.

By share, this clone counts as medium-sized. The J gene is TRBJ1-2, the V gene TRBV12-3 or TRBV12-4, with D unclear. This CDR3 has 14 residues. The V end lost 1 base, the J end lost 7 bases, and 13 bases lay between the germline ends. CDR3 nucleotides: TGTGCCAGCAGTTTAGGGCAGGTATCCACTGGCTACACCTTC. Translation: CASSLGQVSTGYTF.

This clone was picked up many times. The chain has TRBV7-8 and TRBJ2-1; 12 positions agree with TRBD2. CDR3 length equals 18 residues. Germline V lookup: CDR1 SGHVS, CDR2 FQNEAQ. J gave up 8 bases and V 5 bases, and 16 bases lay outside the gene matches. The CDR3 region is CASSRVFGLAGGPDEQFF. The CDR3 bases are TGTGCCAGCAGCCGGGTGTTCGGGCTAGCGGGGGGGCCCGATGAGCAGTTCTTC.

The chain is built from TRBV18 and TRBJ1-1; TRBD1 might be the D (5 bases). The germline CDR1 and CDR2 sequences are KGHSH and LQKENI. Trimming shortened V by 3 bases and J by 0 bases, and 8 bases separated the two germline ends. The CDR3 has 14 amino acids. The CDR3 sequence: CASSPPTVNTEAFF. The CDR3 DNA sequence: TGTGCCAGCTCACCCCCGACAGTGAACACTGAAGCTTTCTTT.

This clone has a single count. As the CDR3 is not closed by the conserved phenylalanine or tryptophan, this likely results from a read error. The chain couples TRBV5-5 to TRBJ1-4, with D possibly matching TRBD1 (5 bases). The germline V and J ends were trimmed by 4 bases and 8 bases, with 21 bases remaining between them. The CDR3 runs to 16 residues. Germline V gene sequence: CDR1 SGHKS, CDR2 YYEKEE (reference sequence). The CDR3 loop reads CASSSTPGRGREKLFL. In DNA form, the CDR3 reads TGTGCCAGCAGCAGCACCCCGGGACGGGGACGAGAAAAACTGTTTCTT.

In regard to this clone: A much larger clone differs from this one at a single base, so this may be a read error. The sample contains more than one DNA sequence encoding this CDR3. The chain couples TRBV11-1 to TRBJ2-1; 8 nucleotides agree with TRBD2. The CDR3 is 18 amino acids. Trimming at V came to 2 bases and at J to 5 bases, leaving 14 bases not matched to a gene. CDR1 SGHAT and CDR2 FQDESV come from the germline V gene (reference sequence). DNA for the CDR3: TGTGCCAGCAGCTTACTTCCGGGACTGGCGGGAGGAGACAATGAGCAGTTCTTC. It encodes CASSLLPGLAGGDNEQFF.

V gene TRBV20-1 combines with J gene TRBJ2-5; 11 nucleotides align to TRBD1. CDR1 and CDR2 from the germline V gene are DFQATT and SNEGSKA (reference sequence). The CDR3 runs 17 residues. J lost 4 bases, V lost 6 bases, and 16 bases had no gene match. The CDR3: CSARWTGGDERAETQYF. The CDR3 DNA is TGCAGTGCCAGATGGACAGGGGGCGATGAGAGGGCAGAGACCCAGTACTTC.

This clone appeared many times. One base away lies a much larger clone, so this may be a sequencing read error. The rearrangement joins TRBV11-1 to TRBJ2-7; D unclear. The ends were cut back, 3 bases at V and 5 bases at J, with 11 bases in the middle. The CDR3 is 13 amino acids. Per the germline V gene, CDR1 is SGHAT and CDR2 is FQDESV (reference sequence). This CDR3 reads CASSFIPTHEQYF. CDR3 DNA: TGTGCCAGCAGCTTCATCCCCACCCACGAGCAGTACTTC.

A word on this clone: The final CDR3 position lacks the conserved phenylalanine or tryptophan, pointing to a likely read error. Here the CDR3 reads CASSVSGLAVTGELFD. Here the CDR3 DNA reads TGTGCCAGCAGCGTATCGGGACTAGCGGTGACCGGGGAGCTGTTTGAT. The gene calls are TRBV9 and TRBJ2-2; 11 bases are a match to TRBD2. The V and J ends lost 1 base and 5 bases, in that order; junction bases with no gene match: 4. Germline V gives CDR1 SGDLS, CDR2 YYNGEE. The CDR3 covers 16 residues.

At least ten counts were recorded for this clone. The J gene is TRBJ2-5, the V gene TRBV7-2, with 7 bases that match TRBD2. The CDR3 length is 14 residues. V gave up 6 bases and J gave up 1 base; unmatched junction bases: 5. The V gene's germline CDR1 is SGHTA and CDR2 FQGNSA. CDR3 region: CASRRQRGQETQYF. The CDR3 DNA is TGTGCCAGCAGGCGACAGCGGGGCCAAGAGACCCAGTACTTC.

The chain carries TRBV20-1 and TRBJ2-3; 10 bases match TRBD2. The CDR3 is 13 residues long. V lost 6 bases, J lost 0 bases, and 0 bases stayed unmatched. Germline CDR1 reads DFQATT; CDR2 reads SNEGSKA (reference sequence). The CDR3 DNA sequence: TGCAGTGCGACTAGCGGGAGCACAGATACGCAGTATTTT. Its protein product is CSATSGSTDTQYF.